This TCR beta chain is drawn from a study of blood T cell repertoires in COVID-19. The table came from immunoSEQ multiplex PCR; TCRdb's copy has only in-frame clones and leaves some out. This repertoire shows about 220,000 clones, approximately 79% found once; its top ten account for roughly 5%. Germline V gene sequence: CDR1 SGHAT, CDR2 FQNNGV. V dropped 2 bases and J dropped 7 bases, with 20 bases sitting between them. This CDR3 comprises 16 residues. The sequence derives from a human donor in a cohort sampled during active COVID-19. V and J are TRBV11-2 and TRBJ1-2; D may be TRBD1 (6 bases). The source material was peripheral blood. CDR3 sequence reads: CASSLRFGGGLGGYTF. The CDR3 nucleotides are TGTGCCAGCAGCTTACGTTTTGGCGGGGGGCTGGGTGGCTACACCTTC.